The next 30 T cell receptor beta chains were all read from a single sample in a study of T cell repertoires in aging, cancer and after chemotherapy. Amplification of TCR beta used genomic DNA extracted from peripheral blood. TRB rearrangements spanning V, D and J were amplified using mixed TRB-A/B primers. TCRdb used MiXCR to reprocess the multiplex PCR reads, holding one entry per CDR3 protein. The table shows about 2,200 distinct CDR3 sequences, with around 50% occurring only once. Sequenced: blood. These TCRs come from a human donor with a blood cancer.

The rearrangement uses TRBV6-1 and TRBJ1-6, with no clear D. From germline, CDR1 is MNHNS and CDR2 SASEGT. V lost 5 bases to trimming and J lost 7 bases, with 15 bases between them. The CDR3 has 15 amino acids. CDR3 sequence reads: CASSSSRWENSPLHF. CDR3 coding DNA: TGTGCCAGCAGTTCATCAAGATGGGAAAATTCACCCCTCCACTTT.

The chain recombines TRBV19 with TRBJ2-5; the match to TRBD2 covers 11 bases. The V segment lost 5 bases and the J segment 4 bases; nucleotides outside the gene matches: 3. This CDR3 region has 14 residues. The germline V gene encodes CDR1 LNHDA and CDR2 SQIVND (reference sequence). Here the CDR3 reads CASSLLAGGETQYF. In DNA, the CDR3 is TGTGCCAGTAGTCTCCTAGCGGGAGGAGAGACCCAGTACTTC.

The chain has TRBV30 and TRBJ1-1; TRBD1 is a possible D gene (6 bases). V was clipped by 6 bases and J by 1 base, with 9 bases between them. Germline CDR1 and CDR2: GTSNPN and SVGIG (reference sequence). This CDR3 is 12 amino acids long. CDR3 sequence (DNA): TGTGCCTGCACGACAGGGAACACTGAAGCTTTCTTT. It specifies CACTTGNTEAFF.

The chain has TRBV11-3 and TRBJ2-1, with 13 bases that match TRBD2. CDR3 length: 19 residues. After removal of 1 base from V and 5 bases from J, the junction contained 11 bases not matched to a gene. The germline gives CDR1 SGHNT, CDR2 YENEEA. CDR3 DNA: TGTGCCAGCAGCTTAGGGGAGGGGACTAGCGGGACGGCAAACAATGAGCAGTTCTTC. This sequence encodes CASSLGEGTSGTANNEQFF.

The V and J genes are TRBV6-2 or TRBV6-3 and TRBJ2-7; TRBD2 agrees at 10 bases. J lost 3 bases, V lost 7 bases, and 12 bases had no gene match. The length of the CDR3 is 16 residues. Looked up from germline, CDR1 is MNHEY and CDR2 is SVGEGT. CDR3 bases: TGTGCCAGCACTGACCTCAGACTAGCGGGTCGCTACGAGCAGTACTTC. Translating gives CASTDLRLAGRYEQYF.

This chain joins TRBV11-3 and TRBJ2-1; D unresolved. The CDR3 is made up of 11 amino acids. Trimming cost V 1 base and J 7 bases, with 2 bases left between them. The germline CDR1 and CDR2 sequences are SGHNT and YENEEA. CDR3 bases: TGTGCCAGCAGCTTAGGGAATGAGCAGTTCTTC. Its protein is CASSLGNEQFF.

The chain is built from TRBV12-3 or TRBV12-4 and TRBJ2-1, with D possibly matching TRBD1 (5 bases). Trimming left V 4 bases short and J 10 bases short, with 11 bases between. This CDR3 has 12 amino acids. Here the CDR3 DNA reads TGTGCCAGCAGTTCAGGGCCATTGGAGCAGTTCTTC. Its protein is CASSSGPLEQFF.

This chain links TRBV19 with TRBJ1-2; 9 bases are a match to TRBD1. The CDR3 is 15 residues long. After removal of 6 bases from V and 4 bases from J, the junction contained 9 bases not matched to a gene. CDR1 LNHDA and CDR2 SQIVND come from the germline V gene (reference sequence). This chain's CDR3 is CASRAQQGATYGYTF. The CDR3, as DNA: TGTGCCAGTAGGGCTCAACAGGGGGCGACCTATGGCTACACCTTC.

The chain joins TRBV19 to TRBJ1-4; D not certain. V was cut by 5 bases and J by 5 bases, with 9 bases left in between. The CDR3 length is 13 residues. Germline CDR1 reads LNHDA; CDR2 reads SQIVND (reference sequence). For the CDR3, the DNA is TGTGCCAGTAGTGCTCTTGTAAATGAAAAACTGTTTTTT. Translation gives CASSALVNEKLFF.

This clonotype was seen only a few times. For the CDR3, the DNA is TGCAGCGTTGAATTTAGCTATGGCTACACCTTC. Amino acid sequence: CSVEFSYGYTF. The chain is built from TRBV29-1 and TRBJ1-2; D not resolved. The CDR3 extends over 11 amino acids. Deletions cut 2 bases from V and 4 bases from J, with 5 bases between. CDR1 SQVTM and CDR2 ANQGSEA come from the germline V gene.

J is TRBJ2-3 and V is TRBV7-4, with D uncertain. V was pared by 7 bases and J by 0 bases, with 8 bases between. The CDR3 is 13 residues long. CDR1 is SGHVT, CDR2 SQSDAQ, per germline. CDR3 in amino acids: CASTRPSTDTQYF. CDR3 DNA sequence: TGTGCCAGCACCCGCCCTAGCACAGATACGCAGTATTTT.

The rearrangement uses TRBV30 and TRBJ1-2; possible D gene TRBD1, 5 bases. Deletions cut 4 bases from V and 1 base from J, with 16 bases between. The CDR3 is 15 amino acids. Germline V gene sequence: CDR1 GTSNPN, CDR2 SVGIG (reference sequence). DNA of the CDR3: TGTGCCTGGAAAGGTTGGGACGGAGGTAACTATGGCTACACCTTC. This sequence encodes CAWKGWDGGNYGYTF.

The chain uses TRBV11-1 and TRBJ2-1; D assignment may be TRBD1 or TRBD2 (5 bases each). Germline V gene data show CDR1 as SGHAT and CDR2 as FQDESV (reference sequence). Trimming stripped 1 base from V and 4 bases from J, with 14 bases between. CDR3 length equals 16 residues. CDR3 residues: CASSLVGTAVYNEQFF. The CDR3 nucleotides are TGTGCCAGCAGCTTAGTAGGGACGGCCGTATACAATGAGCAGTTCTTC. The complete variable domain, with remaining parts taken from reference TRBV11-1 and TRBJ2-1, reads EAEVAQSPRYKITEKSQAVAFWCDPISGHATLYWYRQILGQGPELLVQFQDESVVDDSQLPKDRFSAERLKGVDSTLKIQPAELGDSAMYLCASSLVGTAVYNEQFFGPGTRLTVL.

By sample share, this clonotype is large (0.1 to 1%). The chain recombines TRBV6-5 with TRBJ2-1; the match to TRBD2 covers 13 bases. Germline CDR1 reads MNHEY; CDR2 reads SVGAGI. This CDR3 spans 15 amino acids. V shed 7 bases and J 8 bases; nucleotides not matched to a gene: 8. This chain's CDR3 is CASTVTSGRADEQFF. DNA for the CDR3: TGTGCCAGCACGGTAACTAGCGGGAGGGCCGATGAGCAGTTCTTC.

The chain employs TRBV29-1 and TRBJ1-2; D unresolved. There are 11 residues in the CDR3. Germline lookup yields CDR1 SQVTM and CDR2 ANQGSEA. V lost 0 bases to trimming and J lost 8 bases, with 7 bases between them. Written as DNA, the CDR3 is TGCAGCGTTGAAGAAGGCTTCGGCTACACCTTC. As protein: CSVEEGFGYTF.

This clonotype was picked up a small number of times. V usage is TRBV11-3 and J usage is TRBJ2-1, with 9 positions matching TRBD2. The CDR3 covers 15 residues. V shed 5 bases, J shed 4 bases, and the junction held 6 bases outside the gene matches. Germline CDR1 and CDR2: SGHNT and YENEEA. In DNA form, the CDR3 reads TGTGCCAGCAGCCGTGAGACTAGCGGATACAATGAGCAGTTCTTC. Translation: CASSRETSGYNEQFF.

The chain joins TRBV19 to TRBJ1-1, with TRBD1 matching 9 bases. CDR1 LNHDA and CDR2 SQIVND come from the germline V gene (reference sequence). V lost 9 bases and J lost 0; bases outside the gene matches: 5. The CDR3 has 14 residues. The CDR3 DNA reads as TGTGCCAGCGGGACAGGGTACATGAACACTGAAGCTTTCTTT. It translates to CASGTGYMNTEAFF.

V is TRBV29-1 and J is TRBJ2-2; D possibly corresponds to TRBD1 (5 bases). The CDR3 has 12 amino acids. The V end was cut by 6 bases, the J end by 1 base, with 6 bases between. The germline V gene encodes CDR1 SQVTM and CDR2 ANQGSEA. The CDR3 DNA reads TGCAGCGTCGGACAGAACACCGGGGAGCTGTTTTTT. Residues: CSVGQNTGELFF.

There are a few counts of this clonotype. The gene calls are TRBV6-5 and TRBJ2-2; 9 bases map to TRBD2. CDR3 size: 16 residues. With 4 bases clipped from V and 4 bases from J, the junction kept 7 bases outside the gene matches. Germline CDR1 MNHEY, CDR2 SVGAGI. In DNA form, the CDR3 reads TGTGCCAGCAGTTCCGCTAGCGGGGCTACCACCGGGGAGCTGTTTTTT. Translated, it gives CASSSASGATTGELFF.

This clonotype is large by share. The chain uses TRBV29-1 and TRBJ2-3; no definite D call. This CDR3 comprises 16 residues. V was clipped by 0 bases and J by 4 bases, with 17 bases between them. Per the germline V gene, CDR1 is SQVTM and CDR2 is ANQGSEA. CDR3 nucleotides: TGCAGCGTTGAAGAGGTTAGGTACTCAACCCCAGATACGCAGTATTTT. Encoded protein: CSVEEVRYSTPDTQYF.

CDR3 loop: CASSRTRGEQFF. As DNA, the CDR3 is TGTGCCAGCAGTAGGACGCGGGGTGAGCAGTTCTTC. This sequence joins TRBV6-1 and TRBJ2-1, with D maybe TRBD2 (6 bases). CDR1 is MNHNS, CDR2 SASEGT, per germline. CDR3 length: 12 residues. The germline V and J ends were trimmed by 5 bases and 9 bases, with 11 bases remaining between them.

This clonotype turned up a few times. The chain joins TRBV6-1 to TRBJ2-2; weak D call: TRBD2 (5 bases). V was trimmed by 0 bases and J by 5 bases, leaving 7 bases between them. The germline CDR1 and CDR2 sequences are MNHNS and SASEGT. This CDR3 contains 14 residues. CDR3 DNA sequence: TGTGCCAGCAGTGAAGCGACGGGGACCGGGGAGCTGTTTTTT. Amino acid sequence: CASSEATGTGELFF.

V is TRBV5-6 and J is TRBJ2-7, with a weak D call TRBD2 (5 bases). Trimming shortened V by 4 bases and J by 4 bases, and 15 bases separated the two germline ends. This CDR3 comprises 14 residues. Germline V CDR1 and CDR2: SGHDT, YYEEEE. In DNA form, the CDR3 reads TGTGCCAGCAGCGTGGCCCGGACTGATTACGAGCAGTACTTC. It is translated as CASSVARTDYEQYF.

The genes are TRBV6-1 and TRBJ1-2; the D gene is possibly TRBD1 (6 bases). Germline loops: CDR1 MNHNS, CDR2 SASEGT. Trimming pared 5 bases from V and 6 bases from J, leaving 16 bases between. This CDR3 is 14 amino acids long. As DNA, the CDR3 is TGTGCCAGCAGTAATACCGGGACATCCGATGGCTACACCTTC. Translating gives CASSNTGTSDGYTF.

The J gene is TRBJ1-1, the V gene TRBV6-5; D perhaps matches TRBD1 (5 bases). In germline, CDR1 is MNHEY, CDR2 SVGAGI. The CDR3 extends over 12 amino acids. Trimming removed 8 bases from V and 4 bases from J, with 11 bases in between. CDR3 sequence: CASRGVGTEAFF. The CDR3 region has the DNA TGTGCCAGCCGGGGGGTGGGCACTGAAGCTTTCTTT.

The chain couples TRBV12-3 or TRBV12-4 to TRBJ2-2, with unresolved D. The CDR3 has 11 residues. The V and J ends lost 3 bases and 5 bases respectively, with 1 base between them. The CDR3 is CASSFTGELFF. The CDR3 coding sequence is TGTGCCAGCAGTTTTACCGGGGAGCTGTTTTTT.

The table lists this clonotype with a few counts. This chain connects TRBV6-5 to TRBJ2-1; 7 positions agree with TRBD2. Per the germline V gene, CDR1 is MNHEY and CDR2 is SVGAGI. The ends lost 6 bases at V and 7 bases at J; junction bases unmatched: 12. The CDR3 length is 15 residues. The CDR3 nucleotides read TGTGCCAGCAGAGCCGGGACCGGGGGGTGGAATGAGCAGTTCTTC. As protein: CASRAGTGGWNEQFF.

The V gene is TRBV6-5, the J gene TRBJ2-7, with D uncertain. The CDR3 totals 12 residues. Germline V CDR1 and CDR2: MNHEY, SVGAGI. V was shortened by 6 bases and J by 5 bases, with 11 bases between the two germline ends. The CDR3 bases are TGTGCCAGCAGGGTGATGCTTCACGAGCAGTACTTC. This sequence encodes CASRVMLHEQYF.

As for this clonotype: Relative to the germline gene, one junction end is altered; a read error may explain this. The V call is TRBV6-5, the J call TRBJ2-1; D tentatively reads TRBD1 or TRBD2 (5 bases each). CDR3 length: 16 amino acids. Germline CDR1 and CDR2: MNHEY and SVGAGI. The CDR3 bases are TGCGCCAGCAGTGATCCCTCCGGGACGGGTAGGAATGAGCAGTTCTTC. This codes for CASSDPSGTGRNEQFF.

The chain combines TRBV19 with TRBJ2-1, with D unresolved. Deletions cut 2 bases from V and 5 bases from J, with 4 bases between. Germline CDR1 LNHDA, CDR2 SQIVND (reference sequence). The CDR3 totals 12 residues. The DNA of the CDR3 is TGTGCCAGTAGTATACAGGACAATGAGCAGTTCTTC. This translates into CASSIQDNEQFF. Together with reference TRBV19 and TRBJ2-1, the CDR3 gives the full variable domain: DGGITQSPKYLFRKEGQNVTLSCEQNLNHDAMYWYRQDPGQGLRLIYYSQIVNDFQKGDIAEGYSVSREKKESFPLTVTSAQKNPTAFYLCASSIQDNEQFFGPGTRLTVL.